This T cell receptor beta chain was identified in a study of human T cells and chemical hapten exposure. Specified time point: pre-sensitization, week 0. The treatment: therapeutic diphenylcyclopropenone sensitization with weekly scalp DPC. Prior to each patch test being applied, blood was drawn. This CDR3 spans 16 amino acids. CDR1 and CDR2 from the germline V gene are SGHVS and FNYEAQ. V was pared by 6 bases and J by 5 bases, with 7 bases of the junction left unmatched. TCRdb reanalysed the RACE reads using MiXCR and keeps one entry per CDR3 protein. This sample has about 180,000 distinct CDR3 sequences; around 30% occur once, and the top ten carry roughly 3%.

The sequences come from whole blood, collected in connection with sensitization to the hapten diphenylcyclopropenone (DPC). The V gene is TRBV7-6, the J gene TRBJ2-2; 12 bases fit TRBD2. The TCR sequence derives from a woman in her 30s with alopecia areata. Some clones in this sample may be carry-over from other donors' samples. CDR3 amino acids: CASSRLAGGNTGELFF. CDR3 nucleotide sequence: TGTGCCAGCAGTCGCCTAGCGGGAGGGAATACCGGGGAGCTGTTTTTT.